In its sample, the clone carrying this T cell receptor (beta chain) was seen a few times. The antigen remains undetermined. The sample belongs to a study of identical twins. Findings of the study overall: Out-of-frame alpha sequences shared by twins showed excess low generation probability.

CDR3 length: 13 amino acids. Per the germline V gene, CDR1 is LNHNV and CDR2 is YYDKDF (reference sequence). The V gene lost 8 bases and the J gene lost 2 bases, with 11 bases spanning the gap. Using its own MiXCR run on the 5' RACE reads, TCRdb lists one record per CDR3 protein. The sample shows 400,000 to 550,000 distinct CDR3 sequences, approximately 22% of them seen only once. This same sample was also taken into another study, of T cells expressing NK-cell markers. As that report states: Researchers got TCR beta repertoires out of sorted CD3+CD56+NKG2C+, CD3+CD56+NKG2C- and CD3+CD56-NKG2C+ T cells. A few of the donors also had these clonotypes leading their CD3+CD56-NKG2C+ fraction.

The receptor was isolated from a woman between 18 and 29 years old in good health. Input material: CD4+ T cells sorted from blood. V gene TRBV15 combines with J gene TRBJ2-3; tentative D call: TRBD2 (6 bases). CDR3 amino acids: CATRLVPTDTQYF. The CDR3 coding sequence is TGTGCCACCCGACTAGTCCCCACAGATACGCAGTATTTT.